The sequence of this TCR beta chain was determined in a study of blood T cell repertoires in COVID-19 (dated by TCRdb to about 2020). Regarding the complete study: The collaborator samples originated in the United States, Italy and Spain and spanned the acute and convalescent phases of COVID-19. The repertoires were released in a freely available public database meant as a resource for research on the immune response to SARS-CoV-2. The material from the prospective study consisted of cDNA or gDNA derived from T cells, B-cell-depleted T cells, or PBMCs. Nearly every sample came with metadata listing a de-identified subject ID, COVID-19 status, age in years and sex. Where available, HLA class I and class II types were taken from metadata supplied by the sample provider and were not determined by assay-based typing. Subjects who had been exposed to COVID-19, were actively infected with it, or had recovered from it provided the deeply sampled blood TCRbeta repertoires that made up the dataset. Samples came from the ongoing ImmuneRACE study (first 160 participants) plus 1,254 subjects from 6 global collaborators.

Overall study outcomes, separate from this receptor: The amount of clinical and demographic metadata varied by source and participant and was provided uncurated.

With regard to this clone: Its antigen is still unknown. Base-call qualities are not available, and no considerably larger clone is one nucleotide away.

CDR1 and CDR2 (MGHRA, YSYEKL) derive from the germline V gene. From cysteine to phenylalanine, the CDR3 is 15 amino acids long. Only the CDR3 portion is preserved as DNA: 45 bases, with reading frame beginning at the first base. The junction shows trimming of 0 bases on V and 4 bases on J, plus 12 bases between the germline ends. The collaborating institutions used their own protocols to collect whole blood in K2EDTA tubes. Collaborator samples were shipped for TCRbeta analysis as frozen whole blood, isolated PBMCs, or DNA extracted from either sample type. TCRbeta CDR3 regions were amplified from genomic DNA using the immunoSEQ Assay, a bias-controlled multiplex PCR. In the source study's methods: Nucleated cell counts per sample were estimated from amplification of reference gene primers within the assay. To quantify the absolute abundance of each unique TCRbeta CDR3 rearrangement, sequence reads were collapsed and filtered. For each sample, productive Simpson clonality was calculated by taking the square root of Simpson's diversity index across productive rearrangements. The table was pulled from immuneACCESS by TCRdb, which kept in-frame rearrangements only. Such tables lose some clones; where checked, under half of the loss comes from unresolved V genes, and the rest has no known cause. V and J calls and clone size are those listed in that table; D and trimming were worked out from the DNA. Counted in this sample were about 40,000 clones; over 80% of them appeared once. 9% of the sample goes to the ten largest clones.

Recombination linked TRBV4-1 to TRBJ1-2; TRBD1 might be the D gene, on 5 matching bases. Material: peripheral blood. This sequence originates from a woman in her 70s with acute or convalescent COVID-19. The CDR3 reads as follows: CASSQDKQVAYGYTF. At the DNA level, the sequence is TGCGCCAGCAGCCAAGATAAACAGGTAGCCTATGGCTACACCTTC.